This is a list of T cell receptor beta chains from one sample in a study of blood T cell repertoires in COVID-19. Some clones are missing from TCRdb's copy, which holds only in-frame ones; the method was immunoSEQ multiplex PCR. Found here are some 50,000 clones, approximately 88% of them singletons; the top ten hold 3.5%. Material for sequencing was peripheral blood. The receptors derive from a human donor in a cohort sampled during active COVID-19. The CDR3 runs from the conserved cysteine through the conserved F or W. Fields, in order: clone size, J gene, D gene, V gene, CDR3 protein, CDR3 DNA. A D gene is named only where the DNA matches it firmly. Clone size is not always given. Where it is, it says once, few, many or a class for expanded clones.

>NA|TRBJ1-4|NA|TRBV7-9
CASSFDLGHLTNEKLFF
TGTGCCAGCAGCTTCGACCTGGGACACCTAACTAATGAAAAACTGTTTTTT
>NA|TRBJ2-1|TRBD1|TRBV5-4
CASSPGQGYNEQFF
TGTGCCAGCAGCCCGGGACAGGGCTACAATGAGCAGTTCTTC
>once|TRBJ2-7|TRBD2|TRBV6-5
CASSYTTSGRREQYF
TGTGCCAGCAGTTACACCACTAGCGGGAGAAGGGAGCAGTACTTC
>NA|TRBJ2-5|NA|TRBV6-6
CASSYSTATQEAQYF
TGTGCCAGCAGTTACTCGACTGCCACCCAAGAGGCCCAGTACTTC
>NA|TRBJ1-3|TRBD1|TRBV19
CASRQGSAGNTIYF
TGTGCCAGCAGACAGGGTTCCGCTGGAAACACCATATATTTT
>NA|TRBJ1-5|NA|TRBV3-1/TRBV3-2
CASSQGPGNQPQHF
TGTGCCAGCAGCCAGGGGCCAGGGAATCAGCCCCAGCATTTT
>NA|TRBJ2-1|TRBD2|TRBV10-3
CAIRGTSGSYNEQFF
TGTGCCATCAGGGGGACTAGCGGAAGCTACAATGAGCAGTTCTTC
>NA|TRBJ2-2|NA|TRBV14
CASSLRGGTGELFF
TGTGCCAGCAGCCTTCGAGGAGGAACCGGGGAGCTGTTTTTT
>once|TRBJ2-3|NA|TRBV11-2
CASSPRPAVRGLTQYF
TGTGCCAGCAGCCCTAGACCGGCTGTTCGCGGGCTAACGCAGTATTTT
>NA|TRBJ1-3|TRBD1|TRBV5-1
CASSFGQGGNTIYF
TGCGCCAGCAGCTTCGGACAGGGCGGAAACACCATATATTTT
>NA|TRBJ1-2|NA|TRBV7-2
CASSLVQGTFNGYTF
TGTGCCAGCAGCTTAGTTCAGGGAACATTTAATGGCTACACCTTC
>NA|TRBJ2-1|NA|TRBV19
CASSIRGGGVEQFF
TGTGCCAGTAGTATTCGGGGAGGGGGTGTTGAGCAGTTCTTC
>once|TRBJ2-6|NA|TRBV6-2/TRBV6-3
CASSYSPRGTARSSGANVLTF
TGTGCCAGCAGTTACTCTCCCCGCGGGACGGCTCGAAGCTCTGGGGCCAACGTCCTGACTTTC
>NA|TRBJ2-3|NA|TRBV6-1
CASSESLDTQYF
TGTGCCAGCAGTGAATCCTTGGATACGCAGTATTTT
>NA|TRBJ1-2|NA|TRBV18
CASSPGRQGSREGYTF
TGTGCCAGCTCACCAGGCAGGCAGGGGAGTCGGGAAGGCTACACCTTC
>NA|TRBJ2-5|TRBD1|TRBV10-3
CAISGTGQTQYF
TGTGCCATCAGTGGGACAGGACAGACCCAGTACTTC
>NA|TRBJ2-1|TRBD2|TRBV20-1
CSASRTSNEQFF
TGCAGTGCTAGTAGGACTAGCAATGAGCAGTTCTTC
>NA|TRBJ2-5|NA|TRBV5-6
CASSLGQRLETQYF
TGTGCCAGCAGCTTGGGGCAGCGGTTAGAGACCCAGTACTTC
>NA|TRBJ2-7|NA|TRBV5-1
CASSLGGLRTTYEQYF
TGCGCCAGCAGCTTGGGGGGGCTTCGGACCACCTACGAGCAGTACTTC
>NA|TRBJ1-6|NA|TRBV25-1
CASSSFYNSPLHF
TGTGCCAGCAGTTCCTTCTATAATTCACCCCTCCACTTT
>NA|TRBJ2-7|NA|TRBV15
CATSREAGRSYEQYF
TGTGCCACCAGCAGAGAGGCAGGGAGGTCCTACGAGCAGTACTTC
>NA|TRBJ1-3|NA|TRBV18
CASSPQASGNTIYF
TGTGCCAGCTCACCCCAGGCTTCAGGAAACACCATATATTTT
>NA|TRBJ2-7|NA|TRBV6-6
CASSLQGTYEQYF
TGTGCCAGCAGCTTGCAGGGGACCTACGAGCAGTACTTC
>NA|TRBJ1-1|NA|TRBV7-9
CASSALGGWMNTEAFF
TGTGCCAGCAGCGCCCTAGGAGGGTGGATGAACACTGAAGCTTTCTTT
>NA|TRBJ1-3|NA|TRBV6-6
CASSRGGLTGNTIYF
TGTGCCAGCAGCCGCGGCGGGCTAACTGGAAACACCATATATTTT
>NA|TRBJ2-3|TRBD1|TRBV6-5
CASSSGQGTQYF
TGTGCCAGCAGTTCAGGACAGGGCACGCAGTATTTT
>NA|TRBJ2-4|NA|TRBV28
CASSSGGLKNIQYF
TGTGCCAGCAGCTCGGGGGGCCTCAAAAACATTCAGTACTTC
>NA|TRBJ2-1|NA|TRBV2
CASNTDSYNEQFF
TGTGCCAGCAATACAGACTCCTACAATGAGCAGTTCTTC
>NA|TRBJ1-2|NA|TRBV29-1
CSARQNYGYTF
TGCAGCGCCAGACAGAACTATGGCTACACCTTC
>NA|TRBJ2-7|TRBD1|TRBV30
CAWIIRGRGSYEQYF
TGTGCCTGGATCATCAGGGGGCGCGGTTCCTACGAGCAGTACTTC
>NA|TRBJ2-5|NA|TRBV7-3
CASSSQGGETQYF
TGTGCCAGCAGCTCCCAGGGGGGAGAGACCCAGTACTTC
>NA|TRBJ2-7|NA|TRBV7-2
CASSLSVGSADF
TGTGCCAGCAGCCTGTCGGTGGGTAGCGCGGACTTC
>NA|TRBJ2-1|NA|TRBV5-1
CASSPFQARDNEQFF
TGCGCCAGCAGCCCATTCCAAGCGAGGGACAATGAGCAGTTCTTC
>NA|TRBJ2-3|NA|TRBV5-6
CASSLEAARPSSSTDTQYF
TGTGCCAGCAGCTTGGAGGCGGCACGCCCTTCATCTAGCACAGATACGCAGTATTTT
>NA|TRBJ2-5|TRBD2|TRBV4-2
CASSQGGAGARETQYF
TGTGCCAGCAGCCAAGGAGGAGCGGGAGCGCGGGAGACCCAGTACTTC
>NA|TRBJ2-7|TRBD1|TRBV9
CASSVDRVSYEQYF
TGTGCCAGCAGCGTGGACAGGGTGTCCTACGAGCAGTACTTC
>few|TRBJ1-5|NA|TRBV4-2
CASSQEDKGGNQPQHF
TGTGCCAGCAGCCAAGAAGATAAGGGGGGCAATCAGCCCCAGCATTTT
>NA|TRBJ2-7|NA|TRBV21-1
CASSSSGRASEQYF
TGTGCCAGCAGCAGTAGCGGGAGGGCCTCTGAGCAGTACTTC
>NA|TRBJ1-1|NA|TRBV5-1
CASSPGPGETEAFF
TGCGCCAGCAGCCCTGGACCGGGGGAGACTGAAGCTTTCTTT
>NA|TRBJ1-2|NA|TRBV10-3
CAISETGTSLGGYTF
TGTGCCATCAGTGAGACGGGGACATCCCTCGGTGGCTACACCTTC
>few|TRBJ1-6|NA|TRBV19
CASSIDRSIGGSPLHF
TGTGCCAGTAGTATAGATCGGTCGATAGGAGGTTCACCCCTCCACTTT
>NA|TRBJ1-3|NA|TRBV11-2
CASSLWAGTSGNTIYF
TGTGCCAGCAGCTTATGGGCAGGCACCTCTGGAAACACCATATATTTT